These 5 T cell receptor beta chains were sequenced from one sample in a study of cytomegalovirus exposure and HLA in healthy donors. The PCR employed 60 Vbeta primers together with 13 Jbeta primers. Sequenced by immunoSEQ multiplex PCR; TCRdb stores in-frame clones only, minus some. The listing contains about 150,000 clones. Sequencing was done on a sample of PBMCs. All receptors come from a man in his thirties or forties in good health and CMV-seronegative.

This rearrangement joins TRBV6-6 to TRBJ2-7; D gene unclear. The V gene's germline CDR1 is MNHNY and CDR2 SVGAGI (reference sequence). The CDR3 totals 13 residues. V lost 0 bases, J lost 4 bases, and 7 bases lay in between. This CDR3 reads CASSYSSDYEQYF. In nucleotides, the CDR3 is TGTGCCAGCAGTTACTCGTCAGATTACGAGCAGTACTTC.

The rearrangement joins TRBV30 to TRBJ2-4; tentative D call: TRBD1 (6 bases). This CDR3 contains 18 residues. Trimming removed 0 bases at V and 4 bases at J, with 22 bases between. Germline V gene sequence: CDR1 GTSNPN, CDR2 SVGIG (reference sequence). The CDR3 coding sequence is TGTGCCTGGAGTGTACTTTTTCATCGGCAGGACAGTAAAAACATTCAGTACTTC. Residues: CAWSVLFHRQDSKNIQYF.

The chain joins TRBV4-1 to TRBJ2-7; 9 bases fit TRBD1. This CDR3 has 15 amino acids. V lost 4 bases to trimming and J lost 0 bases; unmatched junction nucleotides: 4. Germline values: CDR1 MGHRA, CDR2 YSYEKL. As DNA, the CDR3 is TGCGCCAGCAGCCCCCGGGACAGGGCCTCCTACGAGCAGTACTTC. It is translated as CASSPRDRASYEQYF.

The chain couples TRBV6-5 to TRBJ1-1, with 8 bases lining up with TRBD1. The CDR3 extends over 14 amino acids. J lost 4 bases, V lost 4 bases, and 5 bases had no gene match. Germline values: CDR1 MNHEY, CDR2 SVGAGI. The CDR3 reads CASSWTGLGTEAFF. The CDR3 nucleotides are TGTGCCAGCAGTTGGACAGGGTTGGGCACTGAAGCTTTCTTT.

The V and J genes are TRBV27 and TRBJ1-2, with unresolved D. From germline, CDR1 is MNHEY and CDR2 SMNVEV (reference sequence). This CDR3 is 12 amino acids long. V was cut by 2 bases and J by 7 bases, with 8 bases left in between. The CDR3 sequence: CASSLRGSGYTF. DNA of the CDR3: TGTGCCAGCAGTTTACGAGGGAGTGGCTACACCTTC.